This T cell receptor beta chain stems from a study of Ad26.COV2.S vaccination and SARS-CoV-2 variants. Overall study results and limits: The study found higher spike-specific TCR breadth in vaccine than placebo recipients. Vaccine recipients and placebo recipients showed similar non-spike TCR breadth. Reports say spike-specific CD8+ and CD4+ T cell responses covered substantial breadth after vaccination. Total responses of T cells may have been underestimated by the analyses of TCR breadth and depth.

The CDR3 contains 15 residues. V lost 2 bases, J lost 7 bases, and 17 bases lay in between. Germline V gives CDR1 MGHRA, CDR2 YSYEKL. Data came from immunoSEQ multiplex PCR; TCRdb stores just in-frame clones and leaves some out. In the table there are about 100,000 clones, around three quarters of which are singletons. Turning to this clone: Its antigen is not known.

The sample in question was peripheral blood, obtained after recovery from COVID-19. The TCR originated in a human donor who had recovered from COVID-19. The gene calls are TRBV4-1 and TRBJ1-2; the D gene is possibly TRBD1 (5 bases). CDR3 amino acids: CASSQRLRQQSGYTF. The CDR3 DNA reads TGCGCCAGCAGCCAAAGACTACGACAGCAGAGTGGCTACACCTTC.